A selection of T cell receptor beta chains follows, all from one sample in a study of T cells in tumors after PD-1 blockade. Produced via immunoSEQ multiplex PCR; TCRdb's table is partial and in-frame only. The table has 30,000 to 35,000 clones, 73% seen once. This material consisted of PBMCs, taken after anti-PD-1 treatment. The receptors shown here come from a human donor with basal cell carcinoma. The CDR3 runs from the conserved cysteine through the conserved F or W. Fields, in order: clone size, V gene, D gene, CDR3 protein. D genes are given only for firm matches. Expanded clones are given a class, and other clones once, few, many or no size at all.

-	TRBV24-1	-	CATSDSNTGSGNTIYF
large	TRBV7-9	TRBD1	CASTGQGNTEAFF
-	TRBV11-3	-	CASSFGNRENTEAFF
-	TRBV27	-	CASSLNRAAPHYEQYF
-	TRBV5-6	-	CASSLAGQTSNYGYTF
-	TRBV19	-	CASSIMWGGQNIQYF
-	TRBV7-3	TRBD1	CASSLDRGTDTQYF
-	TRBV3-1/TRBV3-2	-	CASSFDWNTEAFF
-	TRBV28	-	CASSLAAGNQPQHF
-	TRBV5-6	TRBD1	CASSLARGYKAQHF
-	TRBV5-8	TRBD2	CASSFGGNPNEQFF
-	TRBV6-2/TRBV6-3	TRBD2	CASSYPSLAGGLEQYF
-	TRBV6-5	TRBD1	CASADRGAGYTF
-	TRBV2	TRBD1	CASSRRGTAQETQYF
few	TRBV20-1	TRBD1	CSALTGDTIYF
-	TRBV6-6	-	CASHTNRGGMNTEAFF
-	TRBV6-1	-	CASSEDVRRGGYTF
-	TRBV19	-	CASSLRDGKNIQYF
few	TRBV27	TRBD1	CASSSGTGGRKPQHF
-	TRBV7-2	-	CASSLVREDTQYF
-	TRBV6-5	TRBD1	CASIISGTGDYGYTF
-	TRBV6-5	TRBD1	CASSLGQGPAYEQYF
-	TRBV7-8	-	CASSLVSQGSSPLHF
once	TRBV9	TRBD2	CASSGGLANHEQYF
-	TRBV5-6	-	CASSPSTGLINSPLHF
-	TRBV24-1	-	CATKKTSNTEAFF
medium-sized	TRBV7-9	-	CASSSHRGTVVPGNTIYF
-	TRBV27	-	CASSLEEYTGELFF
few	TRBV10-3	-	CAISEGRAGVNQPQHF
-	TRBV6-5	-	CASSYGGPEAFF
-	TRBV2	TRBD1	CASSEQGAGQPQHF
few	TRBV18	-	CASSPKSGGELFF
-	TRBV21-1	-	CARGGGYSNQPQHF
-	TRBV4-1	TRBD1	CASSQDRQGPAEKLFF
-	TRBV18	TRBD2	CASSPRGLWTTSSPYEQYF
once	TRBV7-6	-	CASSLVTTGETQYF
few	TRBV3-1/TRBV3-2	-	CASSQDWEIYNSPLHF
-	TRBV15	TRBD2	CATSRAGGYIETQYF
-	TRBV6-1	TRBD1	CASSERDRVENGYTF
-	TRBV30	-	CAWSVGADNQPQHF
-	TRBV6-5	-	CASRRGDAAYGYTF
few	TRBV10-3	-	CAISESGGASTDTQYF
-	TRBV7-9	TRBD1	CASSEGQGVSGNTIYF
-	TRBV27	-	CASSMRSWEETQYF
few	TRBV12-5	TRBD1	CASGSLGQGALNTEAFF
-	TRBV27	-	CASSLFAPAPRGSYNEQFF